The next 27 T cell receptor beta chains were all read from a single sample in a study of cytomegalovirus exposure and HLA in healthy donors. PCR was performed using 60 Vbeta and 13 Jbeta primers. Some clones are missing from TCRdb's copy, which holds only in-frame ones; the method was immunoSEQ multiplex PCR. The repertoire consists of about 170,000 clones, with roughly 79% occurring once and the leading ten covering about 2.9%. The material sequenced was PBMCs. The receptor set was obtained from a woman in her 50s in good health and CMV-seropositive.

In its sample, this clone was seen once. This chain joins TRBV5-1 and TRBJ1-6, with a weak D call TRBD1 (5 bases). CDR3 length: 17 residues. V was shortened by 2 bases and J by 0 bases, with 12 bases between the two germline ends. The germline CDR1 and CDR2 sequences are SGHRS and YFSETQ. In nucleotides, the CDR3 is TGCGCCAGCAGCTTAATGACAGAGAGCTCCTATAATTCACCCCTCCACTTT. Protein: CASSLMTESSYNSPLHF.

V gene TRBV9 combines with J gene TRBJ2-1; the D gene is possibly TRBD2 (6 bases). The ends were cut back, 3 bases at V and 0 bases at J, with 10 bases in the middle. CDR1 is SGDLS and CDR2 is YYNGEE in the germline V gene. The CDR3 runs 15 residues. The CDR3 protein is CASSADGSSYNEQFF. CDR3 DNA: TGTGCCAGCAGCGCGGACGGGAGCTCCTACAATGAGCAGTTCTTC.

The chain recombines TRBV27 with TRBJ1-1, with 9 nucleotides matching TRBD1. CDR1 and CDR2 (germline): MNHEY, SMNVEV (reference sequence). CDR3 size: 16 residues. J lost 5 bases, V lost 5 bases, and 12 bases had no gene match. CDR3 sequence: CASSTILDRGKTEAFF. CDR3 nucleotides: TGTGCCAGCAGTACTATTCTAGACAGGGGGAAAACTGAAGCTTTCTTT.

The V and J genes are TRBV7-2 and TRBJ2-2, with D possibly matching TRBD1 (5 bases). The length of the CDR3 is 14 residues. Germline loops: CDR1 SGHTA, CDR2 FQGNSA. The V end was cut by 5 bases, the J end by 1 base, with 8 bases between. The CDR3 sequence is CASSDRLNTGELFF. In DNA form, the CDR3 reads TGTGCCAGCAGCGACAGACTGAACACCGGGGAGCTGTTTTTT.

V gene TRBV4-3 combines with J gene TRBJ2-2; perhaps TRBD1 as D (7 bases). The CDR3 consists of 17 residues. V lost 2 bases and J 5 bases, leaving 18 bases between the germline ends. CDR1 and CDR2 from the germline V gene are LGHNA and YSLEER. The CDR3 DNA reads TGCGCCAGCAGCCAAAACCCGCAGGGGGGCCAGACCGGGGAGCTGTTTTTT. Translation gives CASSQNPQGGQTGELFF.

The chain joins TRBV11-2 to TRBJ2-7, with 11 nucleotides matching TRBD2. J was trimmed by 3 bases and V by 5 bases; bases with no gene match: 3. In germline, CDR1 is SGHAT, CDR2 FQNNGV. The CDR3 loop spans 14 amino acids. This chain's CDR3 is CASSKLAGDYEQYF. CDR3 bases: TGTGCCAGCAGCAAACTAGCGGGGGACTACGAGCAGTACTTC.

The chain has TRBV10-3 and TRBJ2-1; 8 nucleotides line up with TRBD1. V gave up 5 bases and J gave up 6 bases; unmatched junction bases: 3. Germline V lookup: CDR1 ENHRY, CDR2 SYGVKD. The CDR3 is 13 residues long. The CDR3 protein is CAISRDRRNEQFF. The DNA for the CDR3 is TGTGCCATCAGTAGGGACAGGCGCAATGAGCAGTTCTTC.

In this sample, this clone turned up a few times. CDR3 bases: TGTGCCAGCAGCTCCCGGACAGATTCACCCCTCCACTTT. Protein product: CASSSRTDSPLHF. The chain links TRBV7-2 to TRBJ1-6, with D possibly matching TRBD1 (6 bases). V was pared by 4 bases and J by 8 bases, with 9 bases between. The CDR3 is 13 residues long. CDR1 is SGHTA and CDR2 is FQGNSA in the germline V gene.

CDR3 nucleotide sequence: TGCGCCAGCAGGCATCAGGGCGGCAGCAACACTGAAGCTTTCTTT. Translated: CASRHQGGSNTEAFF. The chain couples TRBV5-1 to TRBJ1-1, with a weak D call TRBD1 (5 bases). Germline CDR1 SGHRS, CDR2 YFSETQ. This CDR3 is built from 15 residues. V was clipped by 5 bases and J by 2 bases, with 16 bases between them.

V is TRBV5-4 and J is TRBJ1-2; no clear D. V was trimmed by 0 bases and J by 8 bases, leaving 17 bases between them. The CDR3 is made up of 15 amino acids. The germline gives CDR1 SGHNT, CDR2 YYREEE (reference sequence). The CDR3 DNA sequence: TGTGCCAGCAGCTTGGCCGTCGCCTCGCTGGAGGGCTACACCTTC. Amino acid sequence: CASSLAVASLEGYTF.

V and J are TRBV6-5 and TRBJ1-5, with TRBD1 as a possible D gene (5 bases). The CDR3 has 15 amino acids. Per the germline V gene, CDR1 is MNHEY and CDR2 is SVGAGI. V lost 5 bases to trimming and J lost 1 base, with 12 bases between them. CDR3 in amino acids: CASSPQGNSNQPQHF. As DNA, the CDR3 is TGTGCCAGCAGTCCTCAGGGAAACAGCAATCAGCCCCAGCATTTT.

The CDR3 DNA is TGTGCCAGCAGTGAAGATTTAGAGGACTACGATTACGAGCAGTACTTC. Amino acid sequence: CASSEDLEDYDYEQYF. V usage is TRBV25-1 and J usage is TRBJ2-5; D is possibly TRBD2 (6 bases). The end of the DNA aligns better with TRBJ2-7, so the J call may be wrong. Germline CDR1 MGHDK, CDR2 SYGVNS. The CDR3 spans 16 residues.

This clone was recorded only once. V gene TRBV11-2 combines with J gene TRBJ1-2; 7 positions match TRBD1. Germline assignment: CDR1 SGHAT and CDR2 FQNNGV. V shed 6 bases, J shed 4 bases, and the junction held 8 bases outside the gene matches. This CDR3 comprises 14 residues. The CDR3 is CASRTGQGVYGYTF. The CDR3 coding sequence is TGTGCCAGCAGGACAGGGCAGGGGGTCTATGGCTACACCTTC. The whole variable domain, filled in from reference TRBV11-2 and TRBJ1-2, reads EAGVAQSPRYKIIEKRQSVAFWCNPISGHATLYWYQQILGQGPKLLIQFQNNGVVDDSQLPKDRFSAERLKGVDSTLKIQPAKLEDSAVYLCASRTGQGVYGYTFGSGTRLTVV.

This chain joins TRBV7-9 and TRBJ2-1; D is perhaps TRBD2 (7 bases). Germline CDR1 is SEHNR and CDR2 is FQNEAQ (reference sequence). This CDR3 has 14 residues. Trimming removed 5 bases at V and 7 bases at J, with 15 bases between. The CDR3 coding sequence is TGTGCCAGCAGCAGCGGACTAGGGGGGAATGAGCAGTTCTTC. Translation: CASSSGLGGNEQFF.

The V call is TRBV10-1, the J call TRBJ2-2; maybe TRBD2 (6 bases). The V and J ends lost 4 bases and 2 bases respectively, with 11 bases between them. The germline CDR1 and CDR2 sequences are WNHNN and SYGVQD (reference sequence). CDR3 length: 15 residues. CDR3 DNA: TGCGCCAGCAGTGGGGGGACTTATAACACCGGGGAGCTGTTTTTT. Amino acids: CASSGGTYNTGELFF.

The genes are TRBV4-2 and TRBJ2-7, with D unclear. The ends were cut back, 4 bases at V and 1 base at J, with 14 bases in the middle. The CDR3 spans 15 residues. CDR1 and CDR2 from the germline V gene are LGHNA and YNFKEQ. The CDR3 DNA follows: TGTGCCAGCAGCCGCACCGGAACAGAGTCCTACGAGCAGTACTTC. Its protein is CASSRTGTESYEQYF.

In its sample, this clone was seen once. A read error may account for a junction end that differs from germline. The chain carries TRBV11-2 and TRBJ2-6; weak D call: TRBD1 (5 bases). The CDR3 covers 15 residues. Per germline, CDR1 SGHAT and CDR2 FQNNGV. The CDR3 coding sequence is TGTGCCAGCGCAGACAGAAGCTCTGGGGCCAACGGCCTGACTTTC. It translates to CASADRSSGANGLTF.

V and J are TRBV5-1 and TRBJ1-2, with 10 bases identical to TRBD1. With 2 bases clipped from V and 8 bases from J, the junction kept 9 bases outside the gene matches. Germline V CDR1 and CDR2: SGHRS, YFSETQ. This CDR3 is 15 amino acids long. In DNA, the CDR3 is TGCGCCAGCAGCTTTGCGATGGGGACAGGGGAAGGCTACACCTTC. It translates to CASSFAMGTGEGYTF.

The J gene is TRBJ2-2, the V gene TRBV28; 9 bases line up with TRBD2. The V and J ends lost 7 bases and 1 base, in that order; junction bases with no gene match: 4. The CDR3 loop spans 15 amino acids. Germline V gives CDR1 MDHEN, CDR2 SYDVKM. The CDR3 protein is CASKLAGMNTGELFF. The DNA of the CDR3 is TGTGCCAGCAAGCTAGCGGGGATGAACACCGGGGAGCTGTTTTTT.

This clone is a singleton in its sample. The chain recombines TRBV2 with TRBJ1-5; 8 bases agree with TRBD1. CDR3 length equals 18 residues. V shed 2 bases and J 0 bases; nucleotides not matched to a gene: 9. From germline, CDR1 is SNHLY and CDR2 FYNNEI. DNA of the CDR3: TGTGCCAGCAGTGAATTAGGACAGGGTTCCTATAGCAATCAGCCCCAGCATTTT. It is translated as CASSELGQGSYSNQPQHF.

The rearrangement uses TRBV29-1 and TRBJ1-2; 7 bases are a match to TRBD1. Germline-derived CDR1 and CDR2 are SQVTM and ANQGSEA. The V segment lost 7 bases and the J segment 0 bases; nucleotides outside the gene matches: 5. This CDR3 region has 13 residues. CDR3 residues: CSAQGGPNYGYTF. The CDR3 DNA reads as TGCAGCGCTCAGGGGGGCCCTAACTATGGCTACACCTTC.

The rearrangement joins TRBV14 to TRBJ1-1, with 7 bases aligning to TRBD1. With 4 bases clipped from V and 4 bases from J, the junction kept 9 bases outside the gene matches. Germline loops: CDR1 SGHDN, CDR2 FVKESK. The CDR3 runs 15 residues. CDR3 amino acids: CASSPRQGRGTEAFF. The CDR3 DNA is TGTGCCAGCAGCCCTCGACAGGGACGGGGCACTGAAGCTTTCTTT.

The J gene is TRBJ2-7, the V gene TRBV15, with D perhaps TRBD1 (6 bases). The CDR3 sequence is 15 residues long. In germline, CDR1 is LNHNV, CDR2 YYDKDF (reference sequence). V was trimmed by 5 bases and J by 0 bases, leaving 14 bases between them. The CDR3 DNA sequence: TGTGCCACCAGCGGGGCGACAGGCGTCTCCTACGAGCAGTACTTC. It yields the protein CATSGATGVSYEQYF.

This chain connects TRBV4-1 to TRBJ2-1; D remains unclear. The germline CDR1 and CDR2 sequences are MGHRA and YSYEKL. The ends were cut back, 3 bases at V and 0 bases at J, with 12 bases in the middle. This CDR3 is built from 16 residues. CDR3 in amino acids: CASSHPFKSSYNEQFF. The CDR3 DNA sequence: TGCGCCAGCAGCCATCCTTTCAAGAGCTCCTACAATGAGCAGTTCTTC.

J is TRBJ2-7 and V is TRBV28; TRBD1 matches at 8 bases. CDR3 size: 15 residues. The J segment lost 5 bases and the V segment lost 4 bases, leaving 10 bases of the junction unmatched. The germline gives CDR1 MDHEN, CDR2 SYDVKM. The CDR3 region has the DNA TGTGCCAGCAGTTCTCCAAGACAGGGGAAGCACGAGCAGTACTTC. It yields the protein CASSSPRQGKHEQYF.

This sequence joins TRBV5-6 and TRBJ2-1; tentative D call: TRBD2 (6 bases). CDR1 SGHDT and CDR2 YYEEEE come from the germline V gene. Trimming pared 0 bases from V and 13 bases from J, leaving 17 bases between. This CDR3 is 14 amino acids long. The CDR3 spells CASSLAAGRKRQFF. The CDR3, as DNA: TGTGCCAGCAGCTTGGCCGCCGGGAGAAAAAGACAGTTCTTC.

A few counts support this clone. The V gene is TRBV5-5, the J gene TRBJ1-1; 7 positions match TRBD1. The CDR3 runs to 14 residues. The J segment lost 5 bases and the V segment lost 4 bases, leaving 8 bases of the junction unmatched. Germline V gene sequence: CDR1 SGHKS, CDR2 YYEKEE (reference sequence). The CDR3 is CASSLGTAWTEAFF. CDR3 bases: TGTGCCAGCAGCCTCGGGACAGCCTGGACTGAAGCTTTCTTT.